In its sample, the clone carrying this TCR beta chain was seen a few times. This CDR3 region has 14 residues. V lost 7 bases, J lost 0 bases, and 12 bases lay in between. From germline, CDR1 is SGHKS and CDR2 YYEKEE (reference sequence). The record originates from a study of identical twins. Template switching introduced a universal primer site, and the cDNA bore unique molecular identifiers. TCRdb recomputed calls from the 5' RACE reads with MiXCR, one row per CDR3 protein. The sample comprises hundreds of thousands of distinct CDR3 sequences, more than 6.5% of which are singletons, and 0.85% to 1% rests with the top ten. The same data also went into a second study, on yellow fever vaccine responses in identical twins.

Sequenced sample: PBMCs. The genes are TRBV5-5 and TRBJ2-3; TRBD2 might be the D (5 bases). This TCR was sampled from a young woman in good health. CDR3 nucleotide sequence: TGTGCCAGCCTGAGGGTCCCAAGCACAGATACGCAGTATTTT. This codes for CASLRVPSTDTQYF.